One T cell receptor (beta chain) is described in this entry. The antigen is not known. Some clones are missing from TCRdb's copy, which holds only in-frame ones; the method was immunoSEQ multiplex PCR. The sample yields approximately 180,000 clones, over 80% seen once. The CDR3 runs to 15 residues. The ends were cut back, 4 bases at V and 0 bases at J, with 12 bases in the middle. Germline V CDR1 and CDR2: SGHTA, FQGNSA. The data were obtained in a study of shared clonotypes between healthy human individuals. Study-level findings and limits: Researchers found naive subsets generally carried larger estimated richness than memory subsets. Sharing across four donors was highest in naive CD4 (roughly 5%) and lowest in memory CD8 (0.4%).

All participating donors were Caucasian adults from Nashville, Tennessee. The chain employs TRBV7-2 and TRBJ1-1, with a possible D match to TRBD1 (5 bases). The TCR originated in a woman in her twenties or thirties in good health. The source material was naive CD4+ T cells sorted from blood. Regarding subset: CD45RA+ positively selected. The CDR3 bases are TGTGCCAGCAGCTCCGGGGGGAGATTGAACACTGAAGCTTTCTTT. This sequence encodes CASSSGGRLNTEAFF.